A selection of T cell receptor beta chains follows, all from one sample in a study of shared clonotypes between healthy human individuals. Assay: immunoSEQ multiplex PCR; the TCRdb copy retains only in-frame clones and omits some. Among fewer than 850,000 clones, roughly 91% were seen once, and the ten largest hold 30% to 35%. Sequencing used memory CD8+ T cells from PBMCs. All receptors derive from a young man in good health. Some clones in this sample may be carry-over from other donors' samples. The CDR3 runs from the conserved cysteine through the conserved F or W. The D gene is left open where the match is weak. For some rows the clone size is stated as once, few or many, or as a class when expanded; others skip it.

d_call j_call v_call clone_size cdr3_aa cdr3_nt
- TRBJ1-1 TRBV6-1 - CASSEALRRMNTEAFF TGTGCCAGCAGTGAAGCGCTTCGACGGATGAACACTGAAGCTTTCTTT
- TRBJ2-1 TRBV9 - CASSGAGLNNEQFF TGTGCCAGCAGCGGGGCAGGGCTCAACAATGAGCAGTTCTTC
- TRBJ2-5 TRBV27 - CATRRQHSGRQETQYF TGTGCCACTCGCCGGCAACATTCGGGACGGCAAGAGACCCAGTACTTC
- TRBJ2-7 TRBV20-1 - CSARANYEQYF TGCAGTGCGAGAGCGAACTACGAGCAGTACTTC
- TRBJ2-2 TRBV28 - CASTRRGRWGELFF TGTGCCAGCACCCGCCGGGGACGGTGGGGGGAGCTGTTTTTT
- TRBJ2-7 TRBV6-1 - CASSEAWVSGLLFDEQYF TGTGCCAGCAGTGAAGCTTGGGTCTCCGGACTACTTTTCGACGAGCAGTACTTC
- TRBJ1-6 TRBV5-1 - CASSSWVSLDSPLHF TGCGCCAGCAGCTCCTGGGTTTCCTTGGATTCACCCCTCCACTTT
- TRBJ2-7 TRBV7-2 - CASSQTGTYEQYF TGTGCCAGCAGCCAGACAGGTACCTACGAGCAGTACTTC
- TRBJ2-2 TRBV11-2 - CASSPLKGSNTGELFF TGTGCCAGCAGCCCTCTTAAGGGTTCGAACACCGGGGAGCTGTTTTTT
- TRBJ2-2 TRBV5-4 once CASSLGDVTGELFF TGTGCCAGCAGCTTGGGTGACGTGACCGGGGAGCTGTTTTTT
TRBD2 TRBJ2-7 TRBV28 - CASSPTSGISYEQYF TGTGCCAGCAGTCCGACTAGCGGGATCTCCTACGAGCAGTACTTC
TRBD1 TRBJ2-6 TRBV7-3 - CASRTLRTGGASGANVLTF TGTGCCAGCAGGACCCTCAGGACAGGGGGCGCGTCTGGGGCCAACGTCCTGACTTTC
- TRBJ1-2 TRBV6-1 - CASSPGTHGYTF TGTGCCAGCAGTCCCGGGACTCATGGCTACACCTTC
TRBD1 TRBJ1-1 TRBV7-9 few CASSLDRVNTEAFF TGTGCCAGCAGCTTGGACAGGGTGAACACTGAAGCTTTCTTT
TRBD2 TRBJ2-2 TRBV29-1 - CSVEVSVNAAGGKLFF TGCAGCGTTGAGGTGTCCGTTAACGCGGCGGGAGGGAAGCTGTTTTTT